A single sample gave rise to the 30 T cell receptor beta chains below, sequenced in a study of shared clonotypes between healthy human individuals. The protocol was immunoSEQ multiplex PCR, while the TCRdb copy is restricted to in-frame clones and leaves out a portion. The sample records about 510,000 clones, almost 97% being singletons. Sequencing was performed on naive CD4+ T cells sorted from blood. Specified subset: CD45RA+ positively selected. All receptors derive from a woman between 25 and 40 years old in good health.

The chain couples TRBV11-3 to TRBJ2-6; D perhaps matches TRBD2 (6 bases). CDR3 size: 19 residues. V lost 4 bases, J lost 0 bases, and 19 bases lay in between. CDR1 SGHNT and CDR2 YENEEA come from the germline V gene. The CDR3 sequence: CASSSSSGTFSSGANVLTF. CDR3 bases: TGTGCCAGCAGCTCGAGCTCCGGGACTTTCAGCTCTGGGGCCAACGTCCTGACTTTC. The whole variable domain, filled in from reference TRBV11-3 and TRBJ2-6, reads EAGVVQSPRYKIIEKKQPVAFWCNPISGHNTLYWYLQNLGQGPELLIRYENEEAVDDSQLPKDRFSAERLKGVDSTLKIQPAELGDSAVYLCASSSSSGTFSSGANVLTFGAGSRLTVL.

The CDR3 DNA reads as TGCAGTGCTAGGGGACTAGCGGGAGTGTACTTC. Its translation: CSARGLAGVYF. This chain connects TRBV20-1 to TRBJ2-7; TRBD2 aligns across 14 bases. This CDR3 comprises 11 residues. Trimming cost V 3 bases and J 12 bases; bases outside gene matches: 1. CDR1 is DFQATT, CDR2 SNEGSKA, per germline (reference sequence).

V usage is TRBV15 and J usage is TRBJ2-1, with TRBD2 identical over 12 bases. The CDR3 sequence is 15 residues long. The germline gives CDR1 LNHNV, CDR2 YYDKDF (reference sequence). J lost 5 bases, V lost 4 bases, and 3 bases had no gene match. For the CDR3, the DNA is TGTGCCACCAGCACGACTAGCGGGAGCCACAATGAGCAGTTCTTC. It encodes CATSTTSGSHNEQFF.

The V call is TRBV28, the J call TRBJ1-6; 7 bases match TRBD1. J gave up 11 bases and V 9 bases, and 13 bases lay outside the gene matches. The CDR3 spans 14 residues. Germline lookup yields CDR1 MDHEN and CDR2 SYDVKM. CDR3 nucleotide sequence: TGTGCCAGTGCCCCGGGACAGCCGATAGCACCCCTCCACTTT. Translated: CASAPGQPIAPLHF.

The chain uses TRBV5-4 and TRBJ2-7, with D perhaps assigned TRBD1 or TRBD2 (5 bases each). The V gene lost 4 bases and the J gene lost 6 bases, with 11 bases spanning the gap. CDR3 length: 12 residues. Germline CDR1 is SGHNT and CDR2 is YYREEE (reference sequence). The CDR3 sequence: CASSNIGGEQYF. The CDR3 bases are TGTGCCAGCAGCAACATTGGGGGCGAGCAGTACTTC.

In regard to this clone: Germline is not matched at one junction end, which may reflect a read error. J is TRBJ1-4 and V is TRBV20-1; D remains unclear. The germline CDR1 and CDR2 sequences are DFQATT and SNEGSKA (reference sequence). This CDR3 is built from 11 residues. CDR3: CSASSKEKLFF. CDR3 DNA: TGCAGTGCTAGTTCTAAAGAAAAACTGTTTTTT.

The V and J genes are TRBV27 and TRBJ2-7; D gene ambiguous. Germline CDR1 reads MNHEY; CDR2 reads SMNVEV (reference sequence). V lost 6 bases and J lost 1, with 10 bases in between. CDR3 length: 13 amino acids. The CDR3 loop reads CASSLAGSYEQYF. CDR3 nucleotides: TGTGCCAGCAGCTTAGCTGGATCCTACGAGCAGTACTTC.

The CDR3 DNA reads as TGTGCCAGCAGTGCTACCGGGACTCCCGTGAACACTGAAGCTTTCTTT. The encoded protein is CASSATGTPVNTEAFF. J is TRBJ1-1 and V is TRBV28, with D perhaps matching TRBD1 (5 bases). Germline V gene sequence: CDR1 MDHEN, CDR2 SYDVKM. V dropped 5 bases and J dropped 0 bases, with 16 bases sitting between them. This CDR3 is 16 amino acids long.

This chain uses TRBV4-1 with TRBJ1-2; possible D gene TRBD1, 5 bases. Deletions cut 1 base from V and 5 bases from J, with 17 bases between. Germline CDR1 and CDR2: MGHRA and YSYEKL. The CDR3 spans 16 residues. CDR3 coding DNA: TGCGCCAGCAGCCAAGTTCGTCGGGGGTTTAGGTATGGCTACACCTTC. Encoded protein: CASSQVRRGFRYGYTF.

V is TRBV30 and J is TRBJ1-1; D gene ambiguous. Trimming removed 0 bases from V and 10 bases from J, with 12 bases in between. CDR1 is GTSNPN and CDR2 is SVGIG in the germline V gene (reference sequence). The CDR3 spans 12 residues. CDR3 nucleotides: TGTGCCTGGAGTGTGGTGGAGTCTAGAGCTTTCTTT. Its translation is CAWSVVESRAFF. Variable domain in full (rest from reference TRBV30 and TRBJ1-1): SQTIHQWPATLVQPVGSPLSLECTVEGTSNPNLYWYRQAAGRGLQLLFYSVGIGQISSEVPQNLSASRPQDRQFILSSKKLLLSDSGFYLCAWSVVESRAFFGQGTRLTVV.

DNA for the CDR3: TGTGCCAGCAGCATCCTACAGGGTAATTCACCCCTCCACTTT. The encoded protein is CASSILQGNSPLHF. This chain links TRBV7-9 with TRBJ1-6, with TRBD1 as a possible D gene (6 bases). V was pared by 5 bases and J by 6 bases, with 11 bases between. This CDR3 is built from 14 residues. CDR1 and CDR2 from the germline V gene are SEHNR and FQNEAQ (reference sequence).

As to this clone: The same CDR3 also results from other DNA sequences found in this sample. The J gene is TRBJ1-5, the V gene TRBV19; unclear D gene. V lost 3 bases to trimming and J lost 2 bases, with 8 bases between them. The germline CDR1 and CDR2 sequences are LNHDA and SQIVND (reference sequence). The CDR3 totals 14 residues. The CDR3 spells CASSIGVGNQPQHF. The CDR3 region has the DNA TGTGCCAGTAGTATTGGGGTTGGCAATCAGCCCCAGCATTTT.

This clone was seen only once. Here the CDR3 reads CASSFQGVDEQYF. The CDR3, as DNA: TGCGCCAGCAGCTTCCAGGGGGTGGACGAGCAGTACTTC. The chain has TRBV5-1 and TRBJ2-5; 7 bases match TRBD1. The DNA end is a closer match to TRBJ2-7, so the J assignment may be wrong. CDR1 is SGHRS, CDR2 YFSETQ, per germline. The CDR3 covers 13 residues.

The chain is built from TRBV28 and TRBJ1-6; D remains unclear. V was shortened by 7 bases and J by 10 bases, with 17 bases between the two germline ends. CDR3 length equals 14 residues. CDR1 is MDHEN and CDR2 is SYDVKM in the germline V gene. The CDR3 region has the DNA TGTGCCAGCAACCCATCCACAATCAGGTCACCCCTCCACTTT. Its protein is CASNPSTIRSPLHF. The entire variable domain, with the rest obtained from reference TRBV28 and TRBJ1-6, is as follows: DVKVTQSSRYLVKRTGEKVFLECVQDMDHENMFWYRQDPGLGLRLIYFSYDVKMKEKGDIPEGYSVSREKKERFSLILESASTNQTSMYLCASNPSTIRSPLHFGNGTRLTVT.

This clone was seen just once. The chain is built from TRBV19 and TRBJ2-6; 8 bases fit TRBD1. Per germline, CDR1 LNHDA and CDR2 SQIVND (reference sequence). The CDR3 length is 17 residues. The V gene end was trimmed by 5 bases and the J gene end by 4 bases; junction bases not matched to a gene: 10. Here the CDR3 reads CASSSETGVSGANVLTF. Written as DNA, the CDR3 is TGTGCCAGTAGTTCCGAGACAGGGGTATCCGGGGCCAACGTCCTGACTTTC. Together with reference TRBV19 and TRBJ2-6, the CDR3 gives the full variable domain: DGGITQSPKYLFRKEGQNVTLSCEQNLNHDAMYWYRQDPGQGLRLIYYSQIVNDFQKGDIAEGYSVSREKKESFPLTVTSAQKNPTAFYLCASSSETGVSGANVLTFGAGSRLTVL.

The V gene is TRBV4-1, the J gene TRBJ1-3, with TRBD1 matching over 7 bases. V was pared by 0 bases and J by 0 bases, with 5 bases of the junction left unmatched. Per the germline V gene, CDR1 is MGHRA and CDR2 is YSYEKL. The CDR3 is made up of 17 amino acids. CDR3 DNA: TGCGCCAGCAGCCAAGAGAGGGGGCAGGCCTCTGGAAACACCATATATTTT. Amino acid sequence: CASSQERGQASGNTIYF.

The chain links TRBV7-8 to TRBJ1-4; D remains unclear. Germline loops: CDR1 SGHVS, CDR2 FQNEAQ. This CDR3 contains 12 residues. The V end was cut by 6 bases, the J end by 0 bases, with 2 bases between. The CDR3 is CASRSTNEKLFF. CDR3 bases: TGTGCCAGCAGATCAACTAATGAAAAACTGTTTTTT.

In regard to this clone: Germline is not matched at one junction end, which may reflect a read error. This chain's CDR3 is CASNEGSSYEQYF. The CDR3 region has the DNA TGTGCCAGCAATGAAGGATCTTCCTACGAGCAGTACTTC. The chain uses TRBV6-1 and TRBJ2-7; D not resolved. This CDR3 has 13 amino acids. The germline gives CDR1 MNHNS, CDR2 SASEGT.

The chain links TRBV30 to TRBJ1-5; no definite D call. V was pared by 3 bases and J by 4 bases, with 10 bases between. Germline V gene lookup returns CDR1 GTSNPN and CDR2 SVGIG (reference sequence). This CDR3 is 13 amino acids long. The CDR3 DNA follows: TGTGCCTGGAGCCAAGATTTTAATCAGCCCCAGCATTTT. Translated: CAWSQDFNQPQHF.

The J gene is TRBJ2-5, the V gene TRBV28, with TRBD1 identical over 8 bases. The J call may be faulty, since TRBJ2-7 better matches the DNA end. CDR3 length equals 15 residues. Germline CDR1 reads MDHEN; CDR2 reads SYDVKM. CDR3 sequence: CASSLTQGAIDEQYF. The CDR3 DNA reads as TGTGCCAGCAGTTTAACGCAGGGGGCTATCGACGAGCAGTACTTC.

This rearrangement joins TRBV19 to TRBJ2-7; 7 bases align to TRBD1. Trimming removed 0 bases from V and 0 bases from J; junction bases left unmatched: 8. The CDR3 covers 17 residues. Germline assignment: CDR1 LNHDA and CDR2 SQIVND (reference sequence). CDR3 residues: CASSIEAGAGGSYEQYF. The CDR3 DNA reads TGTGCCAGTAGTATAGAGGCCGGGGCAGGGGGCTCCTACGAGCAGTACTTC.

The CDR3 region is CASSKNRRTRPYQPQHF. CDR3 bases: TGTGCCAGCAGCAAAAATCGCCGGACAAGGCCTTATCAGCCCCAGCATTTT. The chain employs TRBV21-1 and TRBJ1-5; the table's TRBD1 call for D was not verified on the DNA. TRBV21-1 is shown as a pseudogene. This CDR3 comprises 17 residues.

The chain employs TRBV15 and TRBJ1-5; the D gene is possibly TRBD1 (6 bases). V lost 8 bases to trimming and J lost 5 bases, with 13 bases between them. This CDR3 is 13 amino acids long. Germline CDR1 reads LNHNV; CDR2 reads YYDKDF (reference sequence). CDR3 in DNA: TGTGCCACCGGCTGGGGGCGGCATCAGCCCCAGCATTTT. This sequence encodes CATGWGRHQPQHF.

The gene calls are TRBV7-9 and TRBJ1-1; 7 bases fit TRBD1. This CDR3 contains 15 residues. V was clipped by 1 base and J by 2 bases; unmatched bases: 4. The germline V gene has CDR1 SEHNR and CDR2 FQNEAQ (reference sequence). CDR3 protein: CASSLGDRVNTEAFF. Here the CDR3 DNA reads TGTGCCAGCAGCTTAGGAGACAGGGTAAACACTGAAGCTTTCTTT.

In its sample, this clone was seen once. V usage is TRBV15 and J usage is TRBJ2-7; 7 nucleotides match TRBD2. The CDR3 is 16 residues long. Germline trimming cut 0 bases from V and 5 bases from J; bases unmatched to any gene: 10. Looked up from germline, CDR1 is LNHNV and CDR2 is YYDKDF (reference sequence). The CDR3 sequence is CATSRDPPGGAHEQYF. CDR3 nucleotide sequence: TGTGCCACCAGCAGAGATCCGCCGGGAGGTGCCCACGAGCAGTACTTC.

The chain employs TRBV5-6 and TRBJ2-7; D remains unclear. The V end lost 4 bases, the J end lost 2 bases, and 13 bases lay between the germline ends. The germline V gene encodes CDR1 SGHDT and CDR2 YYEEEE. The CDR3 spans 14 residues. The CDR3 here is CASSPGHGTYEQYF. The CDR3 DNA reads TGTGCCAGCAGCCCTGGCCACGGTACCTACGAGCAGTACTTC.

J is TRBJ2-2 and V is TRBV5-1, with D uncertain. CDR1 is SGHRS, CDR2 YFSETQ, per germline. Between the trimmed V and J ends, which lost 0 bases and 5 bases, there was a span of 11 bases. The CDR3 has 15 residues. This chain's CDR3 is CASSLGSPRTGELFF. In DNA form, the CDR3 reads TGCGCCAGCAGCTTGGGTTCCCCGAGGACCGGGGAGCTGTTTTTT.

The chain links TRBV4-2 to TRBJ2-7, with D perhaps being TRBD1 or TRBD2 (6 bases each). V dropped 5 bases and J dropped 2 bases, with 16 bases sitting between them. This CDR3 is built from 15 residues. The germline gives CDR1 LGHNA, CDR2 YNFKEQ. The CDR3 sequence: CASSGRGGAAYEQYF. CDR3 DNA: TGTGCCAGCAGCGGCAGGGGCGGGGCGGCCTACGAGCAGTACTTC.

CDR3 sequence reads: CASSLGRGASGETQYF. The CDR3, as DNA: TGCGCCAGCAGCTTGGGGCGGGGGGCGAGCGGAGAGACCCAGTACTTC. This chain joins TRBV5-1 and TRBJ2-5, with TRBD2 matching over 8 bases. This CDR3 has 16 amino acids. Germline CDR1 SGHRS, CDR2 YFSETQ. J lost 4 bases, V lost 0 bases, and 8 bases had no gene match. Complete variable domain (other parts from reference TRBV5-1 and TRBJ2-5): KAGVTQTPRYLIKTRGQQVTLSCSPISGHRSVSWYQQTPGQGLQFLFEYFSETQRNKGNFPGRFSGRQFSNSRSEMNVSTLELGDSALYLCASSLGRGASGETQYFGPGTRLLVL.

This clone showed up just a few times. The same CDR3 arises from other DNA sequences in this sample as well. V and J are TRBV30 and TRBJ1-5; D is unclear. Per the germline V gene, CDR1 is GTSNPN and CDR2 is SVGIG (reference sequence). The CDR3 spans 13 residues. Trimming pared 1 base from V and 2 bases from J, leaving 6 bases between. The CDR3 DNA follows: TGTGCCTGGAGTGGGGGAGGCAATCAGCCCCAGCATTTT. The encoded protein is CAWSGGGNQPQHF.